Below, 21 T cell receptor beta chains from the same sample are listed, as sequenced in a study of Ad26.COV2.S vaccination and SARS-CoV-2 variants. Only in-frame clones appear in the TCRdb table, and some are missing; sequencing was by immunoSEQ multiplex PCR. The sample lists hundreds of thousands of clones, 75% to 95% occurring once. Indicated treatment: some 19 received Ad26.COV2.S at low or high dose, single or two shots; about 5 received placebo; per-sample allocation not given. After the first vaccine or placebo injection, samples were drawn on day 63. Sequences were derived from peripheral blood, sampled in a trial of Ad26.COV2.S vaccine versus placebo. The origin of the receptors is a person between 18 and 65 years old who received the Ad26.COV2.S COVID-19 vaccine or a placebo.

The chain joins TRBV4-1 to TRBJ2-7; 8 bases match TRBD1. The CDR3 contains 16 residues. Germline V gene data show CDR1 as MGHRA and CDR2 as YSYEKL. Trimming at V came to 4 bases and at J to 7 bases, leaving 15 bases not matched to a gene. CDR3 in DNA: TGCGCCAGCAGCCCTCGACAGGGGATCCCCTTGGGAGAGCAGTACTTC. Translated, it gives CASSPRQGIPLGEQYF.

CDR3: CASSFVGSGNTEAFF. CDR3 coding DNA: TGTGCCAGCAGCTTCGTCGGGTCGGGGAACACTGAAGCTTTCTTT. The chain combines TRBV7-2 with TRBJ1-1; D call uncertain. Germline V CDR1 and CDR2: SGHTA, FQGNSA. The CDR3 consists of 15 residues. The V and J ends lost 3 bases and 1 base respectively, with 12 bases between them.

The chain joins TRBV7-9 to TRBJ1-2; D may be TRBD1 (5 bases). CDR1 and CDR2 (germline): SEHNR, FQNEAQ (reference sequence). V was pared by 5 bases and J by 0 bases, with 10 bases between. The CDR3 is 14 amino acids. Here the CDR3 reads CASSKAGSNYGYTF. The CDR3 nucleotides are TGTGCCAGCAGCAAAGCAGGGTCTAACTATGGCTACACCTTC.

The CDR3 region has the DNA TGTGCCAGCAGCCGAGATGAGTCGGGCAGAATTGAAGCTTTCTTT. Translating gives CASSRDESGRIEAFF. The chain combines TRBV14 with TRBJ1-1, with no clear D. Germline CDR1 SGHDN, CDR2 FVKESK. The CDR3 has 15 amino acids. Trimming pared 4 bases from V and 7 bases from J, leaving 19 bases between.

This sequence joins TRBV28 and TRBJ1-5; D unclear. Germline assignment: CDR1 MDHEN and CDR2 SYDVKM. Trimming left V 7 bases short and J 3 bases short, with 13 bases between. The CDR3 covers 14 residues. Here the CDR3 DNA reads TGTGCCAGCAATATGGACGTTCTCAATCAGCCCCAGCATTTT. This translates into CASNMDVLNQPQHF.

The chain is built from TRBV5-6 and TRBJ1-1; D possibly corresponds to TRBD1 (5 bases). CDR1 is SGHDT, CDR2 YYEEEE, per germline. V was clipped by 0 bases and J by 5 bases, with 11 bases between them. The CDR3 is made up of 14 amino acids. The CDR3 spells CASSLGQGGTEAFF. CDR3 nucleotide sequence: TGTGCCAGCAGCTTGGGCCAGGGAGGGACTGAAGCTTTCTTT.

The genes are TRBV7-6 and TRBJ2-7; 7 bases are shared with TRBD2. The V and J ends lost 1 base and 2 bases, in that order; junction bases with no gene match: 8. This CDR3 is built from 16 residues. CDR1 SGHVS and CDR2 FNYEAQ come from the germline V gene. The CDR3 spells CASSLVASGFTYEQYF. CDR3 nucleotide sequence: TGTGCCAGCAGCTTAGTCGCTAGCGGATTTACCTACGAGCAGTACTTC.

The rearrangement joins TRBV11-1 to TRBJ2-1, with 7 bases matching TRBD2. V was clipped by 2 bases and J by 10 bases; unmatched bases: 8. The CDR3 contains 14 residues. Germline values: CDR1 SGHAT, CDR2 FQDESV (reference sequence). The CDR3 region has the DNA TGTGCCAGCAGCTTAACTAGCGAGACTGGGGAGCAGTTCTTC. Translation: CASSLTSETGEQFF.

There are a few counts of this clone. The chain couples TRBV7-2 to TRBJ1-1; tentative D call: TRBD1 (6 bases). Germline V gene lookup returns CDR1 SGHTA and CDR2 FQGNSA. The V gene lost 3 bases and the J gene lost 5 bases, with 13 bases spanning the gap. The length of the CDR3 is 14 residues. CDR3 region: CASSLDRGITEAFF. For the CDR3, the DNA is TGTGCCAGCAGCTTGGATAGGGGGATTACTGAAGCTTTCTTT.

The CDR3 DNA is TGTGCCAGCAGCATACAGGGATTCGCGAACGAGCAGTACTTC. Translating it yields CASSIQGFANEQYF. J is TRBJ2-7 and V is TRBV5-5, with D possibly matching TRBD1 (6 bases). The CDR3 runs to 14 residues. Germline CDR1 SGHKS, CDR2 YYEKEE (reference sequence). The ends were cut back, 4 bases at V and 5 bases at J, with 16 bases in the middle.

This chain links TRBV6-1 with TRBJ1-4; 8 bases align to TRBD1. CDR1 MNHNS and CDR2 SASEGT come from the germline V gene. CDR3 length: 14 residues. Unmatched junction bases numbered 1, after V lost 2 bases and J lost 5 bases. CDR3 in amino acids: CASSEQGANEKLFF. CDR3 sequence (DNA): TGTGCCAGCAGTGAACAGGGGGCGAATGAAAAACTGTTTTTT.

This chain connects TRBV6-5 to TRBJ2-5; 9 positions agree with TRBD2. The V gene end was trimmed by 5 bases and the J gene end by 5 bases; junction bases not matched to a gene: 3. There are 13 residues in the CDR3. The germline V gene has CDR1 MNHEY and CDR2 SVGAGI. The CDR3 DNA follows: TGTGCCAGCAGTATAGCGGGAGTTGAGACCCAGTACTTC. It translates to CASSIAGVETQYF.

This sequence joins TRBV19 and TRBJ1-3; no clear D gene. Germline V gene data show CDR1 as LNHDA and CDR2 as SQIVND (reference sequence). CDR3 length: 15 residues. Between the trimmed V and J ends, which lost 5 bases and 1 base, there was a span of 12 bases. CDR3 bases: TGTGCCAGTAGTCCCTACGCTGGGTCTGGAAACACCATATATTTT. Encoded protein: CASSPYAGSGNTIYF.

The CDR3 loop is CASSILAGVGYEQYF. The CDR3 DNA reads TGTGCCAGTAGTATCTTAGCGGGAGTGGGATACGAGCAGTACTTC. The chain is built from TRBV19 and TRBJ2-7; 9 nucleotides match TRBD2. With V trimmed by 3 bases and J by 4 bases, 7 bases remained unmatched. The CDR3 is 15 residues long. From germline, CDR1 is LNHDA and CDR2 SQIVND (reference sequence).

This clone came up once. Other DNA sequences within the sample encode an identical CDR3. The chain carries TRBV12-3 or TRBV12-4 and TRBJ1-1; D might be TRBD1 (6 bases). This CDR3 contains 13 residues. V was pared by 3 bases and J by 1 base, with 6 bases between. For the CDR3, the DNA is TGTGCCAGCAGTTTGACAGGGAACACTGAAGCTTTCTTT. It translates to CASSLTGNTEAFF.

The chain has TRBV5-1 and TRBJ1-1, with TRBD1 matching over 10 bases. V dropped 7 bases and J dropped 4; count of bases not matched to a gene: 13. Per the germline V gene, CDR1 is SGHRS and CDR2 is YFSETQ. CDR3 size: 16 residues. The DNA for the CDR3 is TGCGCCAGCGCCCTTAGCCCGGGACAGGGGCGCACTGAAGCTTTCTTT. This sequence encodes CASALSPGQGRTEAFF.

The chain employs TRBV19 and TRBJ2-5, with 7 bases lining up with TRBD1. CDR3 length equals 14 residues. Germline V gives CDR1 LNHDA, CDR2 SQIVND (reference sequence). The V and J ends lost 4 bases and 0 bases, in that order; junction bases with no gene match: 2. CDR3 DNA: TGTGCCAGTAGTAGGACAGGTAACCAAGAGACCCAGTACTTC. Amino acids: CASSRTGNQETQYF.

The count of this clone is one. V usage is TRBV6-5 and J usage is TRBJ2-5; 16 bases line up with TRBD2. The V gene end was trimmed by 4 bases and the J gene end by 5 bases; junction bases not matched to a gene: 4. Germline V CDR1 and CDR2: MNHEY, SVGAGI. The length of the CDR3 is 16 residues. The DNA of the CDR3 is TGTGCCAGCAGTTGGGGACTAGCGGGAGGGGGTGAGACCCAGTACTTC. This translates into CASSWGLAGGGETQYF.

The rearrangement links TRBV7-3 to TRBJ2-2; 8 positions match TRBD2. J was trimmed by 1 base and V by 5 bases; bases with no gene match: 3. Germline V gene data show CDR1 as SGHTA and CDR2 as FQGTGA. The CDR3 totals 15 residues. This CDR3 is CASSHLAGNTGELFF. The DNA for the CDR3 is TGTGCCAGCAGCCACCTAGCGGGGAACACCGGGGAGCTGTTTTTT.

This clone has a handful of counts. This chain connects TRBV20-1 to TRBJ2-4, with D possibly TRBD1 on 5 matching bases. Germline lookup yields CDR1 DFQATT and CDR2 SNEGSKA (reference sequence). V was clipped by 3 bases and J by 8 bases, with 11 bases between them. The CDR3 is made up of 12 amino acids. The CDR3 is CSASHRGDIQYF. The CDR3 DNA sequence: TGCAGTGCTAGTCATAGGGGTGACATTCAGTACTTC.

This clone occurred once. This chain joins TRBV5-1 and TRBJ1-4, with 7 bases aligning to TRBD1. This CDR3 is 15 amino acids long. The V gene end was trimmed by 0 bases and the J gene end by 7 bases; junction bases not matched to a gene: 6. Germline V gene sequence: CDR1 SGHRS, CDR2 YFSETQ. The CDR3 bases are TGCGCCAGCAGCTTGGGACAGGGTGGCGGTGAAAAACTGTTTTTT. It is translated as CASSLGQGGGEKLFF.